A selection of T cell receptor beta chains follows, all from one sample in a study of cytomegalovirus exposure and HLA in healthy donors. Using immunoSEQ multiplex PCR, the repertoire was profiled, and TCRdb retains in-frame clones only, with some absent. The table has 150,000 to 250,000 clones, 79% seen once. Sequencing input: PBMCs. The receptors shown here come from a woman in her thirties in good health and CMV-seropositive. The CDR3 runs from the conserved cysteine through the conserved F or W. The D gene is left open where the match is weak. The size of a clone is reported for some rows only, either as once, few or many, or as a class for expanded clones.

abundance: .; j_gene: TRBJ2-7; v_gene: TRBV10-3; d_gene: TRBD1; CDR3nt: TGTGCCATCAGTGAGTCCGGTGGGACAGGCTCCTACGAGCAGTACTTC; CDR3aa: CAISESGGTGSYEQYF
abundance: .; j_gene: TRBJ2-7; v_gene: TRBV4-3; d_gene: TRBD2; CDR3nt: TGCGCCAGCAGCCGAGAAGCCGGGACTAGCGGGGGAGAGCAGTACTTC; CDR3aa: CASSREAGTSGGEQYF
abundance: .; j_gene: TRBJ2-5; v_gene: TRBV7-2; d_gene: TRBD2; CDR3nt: TGTGCCAGCAGTCCAACTAGCGGGAGTTTCGAGACCCAGTACTTC; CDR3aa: CASSPTSGSFETQYF
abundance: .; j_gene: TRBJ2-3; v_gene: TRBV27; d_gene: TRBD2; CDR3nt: TGTGCCAGCATCGAGAGCCCGCCCAGCGGGGGGGCAACAGATACGCAGTATTTT; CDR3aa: CASIESPPSGGATDTQYF
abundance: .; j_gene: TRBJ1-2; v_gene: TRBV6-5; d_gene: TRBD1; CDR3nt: TGTGCCAGCAGTTACTCGGACAGGATCTATGGCTACACCTTC; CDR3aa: CASSYSDRIYGYTF
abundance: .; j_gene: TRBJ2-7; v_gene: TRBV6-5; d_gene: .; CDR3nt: TGTGCCAGCGGGCGGGGTTACGGGCAGTACTTC; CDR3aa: CASGRGYGQYF
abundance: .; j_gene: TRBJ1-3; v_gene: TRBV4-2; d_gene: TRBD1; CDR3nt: TGTGCCAGCAGCCCCGGACAGGGGGGTATAAACACCATATATTTT; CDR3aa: CASSPGQGGINTIYF
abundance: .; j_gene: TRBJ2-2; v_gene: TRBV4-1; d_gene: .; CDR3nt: TGCGCCAGCAGCCAAGATTTCCCGGGAGCGGCCACCGGGGAGCTGTTTTTT; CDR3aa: CASSQDFPGAATGELFF
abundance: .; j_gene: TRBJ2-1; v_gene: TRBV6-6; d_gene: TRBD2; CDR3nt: TGTGCCAGCAGGGAAGGAACGGGAGGTAAAAATGAGCAGTTCTTC; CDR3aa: CASREGTGGKNEQFF
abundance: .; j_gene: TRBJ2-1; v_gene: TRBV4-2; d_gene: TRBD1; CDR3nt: TGTGCCAGCAGCCCCCCGGGACAGGGCTACAATGAGCAGTTCTTC; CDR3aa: CASSPPGQGYNEQFF
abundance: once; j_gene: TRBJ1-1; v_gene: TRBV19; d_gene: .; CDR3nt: TGTGCCAGTAGTCTCGTCTTGAACACTGAAGCTTTCTTT; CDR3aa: CASSLVLNTEAFF
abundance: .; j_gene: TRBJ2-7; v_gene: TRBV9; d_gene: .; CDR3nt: TGTGCCAGCAGCGTAGCGGACAGCTACGAGCAGTACTTC; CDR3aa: CASSVADSYEQYF
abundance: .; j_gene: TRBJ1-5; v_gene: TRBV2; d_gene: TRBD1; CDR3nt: TGTGCCAGCAGCCTGACAGGGACACGGAATCAGCCCCAGCATTTT; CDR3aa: CASSLTGTRNQPQHF
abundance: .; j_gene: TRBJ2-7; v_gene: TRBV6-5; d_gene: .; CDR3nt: TGTGCCAGCCTCCGCGGAGGCGAGCAGTACTTC; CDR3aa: CASLRGGEQYF
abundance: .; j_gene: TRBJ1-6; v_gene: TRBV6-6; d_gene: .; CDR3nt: TGTGCCAGCAGTTACATACTCACCAATTCACCCCTCCACTTT; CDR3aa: CASSYILTNSPLHF
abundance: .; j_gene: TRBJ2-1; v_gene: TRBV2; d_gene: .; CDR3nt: TGTGCCAGCAGACCCCTCCTCGGGGTTCGGTACAATGAGCAGTTCTTC; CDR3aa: CASRPLLGVRYNEQFF
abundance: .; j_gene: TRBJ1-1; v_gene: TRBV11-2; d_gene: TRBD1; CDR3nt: TGTGCCAGCAGCCCTTTCGGGACAGGGAACACTGAAGCTTTCTTT; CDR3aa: CASSPFGTGNTEAFF
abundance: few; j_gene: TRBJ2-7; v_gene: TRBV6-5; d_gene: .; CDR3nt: TGTGCCAGCAGTGAAGGTCCTGGGGCATACGAGCAGTACTTC; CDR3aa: CASSEGPGAYEQYF
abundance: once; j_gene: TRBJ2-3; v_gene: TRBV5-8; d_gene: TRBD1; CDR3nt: TGTGCCAGCAGCTTAACATGGGACAGAAACACAGATACGCAGTATTTT; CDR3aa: CASSLTWDRNTDTQYF
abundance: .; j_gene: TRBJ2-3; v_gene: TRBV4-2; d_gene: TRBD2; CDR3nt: TGTGCCAGCAGCCACTTGAACGGACTAGCGGGGGGCCCGGATACGCAGTATTTT; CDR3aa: CASSHLNGLAGGPDTQYF
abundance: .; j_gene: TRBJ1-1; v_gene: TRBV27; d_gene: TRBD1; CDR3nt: TGTGCCAGCAGTCCACCCGGGACAGGGGTTTTGGAAACTGAAGCTTTCTTT; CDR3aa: CASSPPGTGVLETEAFF
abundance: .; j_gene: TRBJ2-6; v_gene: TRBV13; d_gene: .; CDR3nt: TGTGCCAGCAGCTTAGCGGGCTCTGGGGCCAACGTCCTGACTTTC; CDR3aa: CASSLAGSGANVLTF
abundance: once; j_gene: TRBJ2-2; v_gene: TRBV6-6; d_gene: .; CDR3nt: TGTGCCAGCAGTTACGAACAGAACACCGGGGAGCTGTTTTTT; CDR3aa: CASSYEQNTGELFF
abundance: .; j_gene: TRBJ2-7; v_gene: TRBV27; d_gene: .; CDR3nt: TGTGCCAGCTTTAGCAGCGGATCCTACGAGCAGTACTTC; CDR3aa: CASFSSGSYEQYF
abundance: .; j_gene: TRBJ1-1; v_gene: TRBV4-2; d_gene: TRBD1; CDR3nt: TGTGCCAGCAGCCAAGCGGGGACAGGGGACGAGAACACTGAAGCTTTCTTT; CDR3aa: CASSQAGTGDENTEAFF
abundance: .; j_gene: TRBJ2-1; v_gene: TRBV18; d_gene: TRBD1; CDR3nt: TGTGCCAGCTCACCACCGGGACAGGGGCTAAGTCTCAATGAGCAGTTCTTC; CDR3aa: CASSPPGQGLSLNEQFF
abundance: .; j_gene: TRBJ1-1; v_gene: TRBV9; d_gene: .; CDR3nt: TGTGCCAGCAGCGGACAGATGCCAAACACTGAAGCTTTCTTT; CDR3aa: CASSGQMPNTEAFF
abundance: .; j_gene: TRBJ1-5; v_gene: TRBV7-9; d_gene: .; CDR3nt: TGTGCCAGCAGCTTAGGAGATTTAGCCCAGCATTTT; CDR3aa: CASSLGDLAQHF
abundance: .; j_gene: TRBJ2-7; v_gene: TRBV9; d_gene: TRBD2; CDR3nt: TGTGCCAGCAGCCCCACAGGACTAGCGGGAGTAGAGCAGTACTTC; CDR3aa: CASSPTGLAGVEQYF
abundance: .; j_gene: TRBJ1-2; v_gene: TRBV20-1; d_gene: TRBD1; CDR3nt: TGCAGTGCTCGACAGGGAGCTGGCTACACCTTC; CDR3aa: CSARQGAGYTF
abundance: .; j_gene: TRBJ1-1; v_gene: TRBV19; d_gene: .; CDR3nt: TGTGCCAGTAGGCAAACAGCGAACACTGAAGCTTTCTTT; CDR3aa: CASRQTANTEAFF
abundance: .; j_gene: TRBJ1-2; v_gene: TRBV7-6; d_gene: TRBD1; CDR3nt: TGTGCCAGCAGCTTAATAGCCAGGGGGCCGGATGGCTACACCTTC; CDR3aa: CASSLIARGPDGYTF
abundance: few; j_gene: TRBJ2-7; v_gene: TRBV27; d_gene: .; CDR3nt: TGTGCCAGCAGTTTAACGGTTTACTCCTACGAGCAGTACTTC; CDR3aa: CASSLTVYSYEQYF
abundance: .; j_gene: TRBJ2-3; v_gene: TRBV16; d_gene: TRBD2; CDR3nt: TGTGCCAGCAGCCAATTCAAACTAGCGCCTACTAGCACAGATACGCAGTATTTT; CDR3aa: CASSQFKLAPTSTDTQYF
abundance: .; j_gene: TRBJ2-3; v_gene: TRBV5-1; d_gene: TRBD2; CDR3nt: TGCGCCAGCAGCTTGGGGCCGGGGGGGAACTCCGATACGCAGTATTTT; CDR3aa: CASSLGPGGNSDTQYF
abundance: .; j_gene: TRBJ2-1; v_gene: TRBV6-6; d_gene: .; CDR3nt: TGTGCCAGCAGTTCAGGGAACAATGAGCAGTTCTTC; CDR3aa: CASSSGNNEQFF